Listed below are T cell receptor beta chains from one sample, sequenced in a study of blood T cells in healthy people across ages. TCRdb redid the calling of the 5' RACE reads with MiXCR, one entry per CDR3 protein. The data show around 750,000 distinct CDR3 sequences, 50% to 65% seen once. The source material was blood. The receptors were gathered from a man older than 75 in good health. Each CDR3 is given with its conserved first and last residue. Each record gives: V gene, clone size, J gene, D gene, CDR3 DNA, CDR3 protein. The D gene is left open where the match is weak. The listing skips clone size in some rows; elsewhere it reads once, few, many or a size class.

>TRBV29-1|.|TRBJ2-7|.
TGCAGCGTTACGGGCAGGACCTACGAGCAGTACTTC
CSVTGRTYEQYF
>TRBV12-3/TRBV12-4|.|TRBJ2-3|TRBD2
TGTGCCAGCAGTTGGGAGGGAACCGCCACAGATACGCAGTATTTT
CASSWEGTATDTQYF
>TRBV20-1|.|TRBJ2-7|TRBD1
TGCAGTGCTAGGACAGGGTTGGACTACGAGCAGTACTTC
CSARTGLDYEQYF
>TRBV20-1|.|TRBJ2-1|TRBD2
TGCAGTGCCGGTCGGGGGGGTGGGAATGAGCAGTTCTTC
CSAGRGGGNEQFF
>TRBV15|few|TRBJ1-2|TRBD1
TGTGCCACCAGCAGCGGGACAGGGGCGGTTTGGGACGGCTACACCTTC
CATSSGTGAVWDGYTF
>TRBV20-1|few|TRBJ2-1|TRBD2
TGCAGTGCCTTGCGGGGTAGCGGGAACAATGAGCAGTTCTTC
CSALRGSGNNEQFF
>TRBV20-1|.|TRBJ2-1|TRBD2
TGCAGTGCTAGCCGCGGGAGGACCTACAATGAGCAGTTCTTC
CSASRGRTYNEQFF
>TRBV12-3/TRBV12-4|.|TRBJ2-1|.
TGTGCCAGCAGTTTGCAGCGGACCCACAATGAGCAGTTCTTC
CASSLQRTHNEQFF
>TRBV28|once|TRBJ1-4|.
TGTGCCAGTTTTAAGAGTGGGGGCCACAGGGAAAAACTGTTTTTT
CASFKSGGHREKLFF
>TRBV5-4|once|TRBJ2-2|TRBD2
TGTGCCAGCAGCGCTGGACTAGCGGGGTTCACCGGGGAGCTGTTTTTT
CASSAGLAGFTGELFF
>TRBV6-6|.|TRBJ1-2|.
TGTGCCAGCAAATCCGCTAACTATGGCTACACCTTC
CASKSANYGYTF
>TRBV2|few|TRBJ2-1|.
TGTGCCTCCAGTGGGCGCGGGACCAACAATGAGCAGTTCTTC
CASSGRGTNNEQFF
>TRBV10-3|.|TRBJ2-3|TRBD2
TGTGCCATCAGCTATGGGACTAGCGGAGCCATGGATACGCAGTATTTT
CAISYGTSGAMDTQYF
>TRBV29-1|few|TRBJ1-2|TRBD1
TGCAGCGGGGGGACAGGGATCGGTCAGGGCTACACCTTC
CSGGTGIGQGYTF
>TRBV14|few|TRBJ2-3|.
TGTGCCGGCAGCCAAGATCTTCGGGATACGCAGTATTTT
CAGSQDLRDTQYF
>TRBV7-2|.|TRBJ1-2|TRBD1
TGTACCAGCAGCCTCCTCGGGACAGGGGGCGTTGGCGGCTACACCTTC
CTSSLLGTGGVGGYTF